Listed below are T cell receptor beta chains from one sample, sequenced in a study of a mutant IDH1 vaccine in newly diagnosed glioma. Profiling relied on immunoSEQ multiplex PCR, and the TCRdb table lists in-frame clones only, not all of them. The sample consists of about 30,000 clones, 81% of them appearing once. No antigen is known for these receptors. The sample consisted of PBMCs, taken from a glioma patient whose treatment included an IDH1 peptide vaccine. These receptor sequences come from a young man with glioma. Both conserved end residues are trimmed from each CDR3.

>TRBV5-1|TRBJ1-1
ASSLPRDTYTEAF
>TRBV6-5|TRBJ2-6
ASSSGTGAGANVLT
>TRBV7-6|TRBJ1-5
ASSPTRSQPQH
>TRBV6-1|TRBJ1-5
ASVNWGLSQPQH
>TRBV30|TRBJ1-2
ATDGHYGYT
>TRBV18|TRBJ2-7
ASSPLGTGAPYEQY
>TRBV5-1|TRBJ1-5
ASSLGSTGSNQPQH
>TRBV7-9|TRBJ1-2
ASSLQGGHYGYT
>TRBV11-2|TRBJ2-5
ASSLDRQETQY
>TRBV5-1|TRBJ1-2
ASSLFEGSGDGYT
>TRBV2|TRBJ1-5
ASRQDQPQH
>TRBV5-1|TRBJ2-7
ASSLGRTGTYEQY
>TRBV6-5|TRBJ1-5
ASSPRTGVEPQH
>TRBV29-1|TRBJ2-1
SVRIAGGPGNEQF
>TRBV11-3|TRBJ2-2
ASSRGRVGELF
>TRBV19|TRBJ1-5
ASSIRTGDQPQH
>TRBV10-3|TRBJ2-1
AISEPDRAPYNEQF
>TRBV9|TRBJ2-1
ASSVDPSGTYNEQF
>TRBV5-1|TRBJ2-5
ASSDPRGEETQY
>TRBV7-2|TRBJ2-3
ASSLELGTDTQY
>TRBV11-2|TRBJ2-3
ASSLGPRAGESGQY
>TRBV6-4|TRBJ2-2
ASSVRGGTGELF
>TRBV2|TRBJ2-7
ASIAGRDLYEQY
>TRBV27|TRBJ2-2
ASSLRGGTGELF
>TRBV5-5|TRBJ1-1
ASSNPLEGAF
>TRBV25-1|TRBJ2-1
ASSYFVAGGPGNEQF